Following are 28 T cell receptor beta chains from one sample sequenced in a study of T cells in Graves' hyperthyroidism and ophthalmopathy. Researchers amplified the TCR beta CDR3 regions from RNA transcripts. HTBI primers drove first-round RT-PCR of the TCR CDR3. TCRdb re-analysed the multiplex PCR reads in MiXCR, keeping a single row per CDR3 protein. The sample contains 80,000 to 100,000 distinct CDR3 sequences, roughly 40% of which appear only once. Material: peripheral blood or thyroid tissue (not recorded which). Source of these receptors: a woman aged 25 to 45 with Graves' hyperthyroidism.

The chain employs TRBV6-1 and TRBJ2-7, with D hard to call. CDR3 length equals 13 residues. Germline assignment: CDR1 MNHNS and CDR2 SASEGT. The V end lost 5 bases, the J end lost 6 bases, and 14 bases lay between the germline ends. The CDR3 DNA follows: TGTGCCAGCAGTCTGGTGGCTTGGGTCGAGCAGTACTTC. Translating it yields CASSLVAWVEQYF.

This clonotype was detected ten times or more. The V gene is TRBV10-1, the J gene TRBJ1-1; 7 bases are shared with TRBD1. This CDR3 is 14 amino acids long. Per germline, CDR1 WNHNN and CDR2 SYGVQD (reference sequence). Trimming removed 4 bases from V and 4 bases from J; junction bases left unmatched: 6. The CDR3 bases are TGCGCCAGCAGTGGGAACAGGGGCGGCACTGAAGCTTTCTTT. As protein: CASSGNRGGTEAFF.

This clonotype was counted at least ten times. The rearrangement joins TRBV18 to TRBJ2-5, with D uncertain. This CDR3 is 12 amino acids long. Looked up from germline, CDR1 is KGHSH and CDR2 is LQKENI. V was pared by 4 bases and J by 2 bases, with 5 bases between. The CDR3 region has the DNA TGTGCCAGCTCACTGGAACAAGAGACCCAGTACTTC. This codes for CASSLEQETQYF.

The gene calls are TRBV6-1 and TRBJ2-5; D may be TRBD1 (5 bases). CDR3 length: 16 amino acids. Per germline, CDR1 MNHNS and CDR2 SASEGT. Between the trimmed V and J ends, which lost 5 bases and 2 bases, there was a span of 18 bases. CDR3 in DNA: TGTGCCAGCAGTAGTGGACCTGATGGACATCAAGAGACCCAGTACTTC. Its translation: CASSSGPDGHQETQYF.

This clonotype was observed many times. This chain links TRBV29-1 with TRBJ1-1; 12 bases line up with TRBD1. The V segment lost 5 bases and the J segment 2 bases; nucleotides outside the gene matches: 6. There are 15 residues in the CDR3. Germline CDR1 SQVTM, CDR2 ANQGSEA. CDR3 bases: TGCAGCGTTACCGGGACAGGGGGCACAAACACTGAAGCTTTCTTT. Amino acid sequence: CSVTGTGGTNTEAFF.

Comments on this clonotype: The junction departs from germline at one end; a sequencing error may be responsible. This chain connects TRBV25-1 to TRBJ1-2, with 7 bases aligning to TRBD1. Germline values: CDR1 MGHDK, CDR2 SYGVNS. CDR3 length: 15 residues. CDR3 in amino acids: CASSARTTGTYGCTF. The DNA of the CDR3 is TGTGCCAGCAGTGCTAGGACGACAGGGACTTATGGCTGCACCTTC.

This clonotype was picked up a small number of times. The chain is built from TRBV28 and TRBJ1-5; 7 bases fit TRBD1. The germline V gene encodes CDR1 MDHEN and CDR2 SYDVKM. The CDR3 runs 16 residues. The V segment lost 4 bases and the J segment 2 bases; nucleotides outside the gene matches: 8. CDR3 region: CASSWDPTGGNQPQHF. The CDR3 DNA follows: TGTGCCAGCAGTTGGGACCCTACAGGGGGCAATCAGCCCCAGCATTTT.

There are many counts of this clonotype. V usage is TRBV20-1 and J usage is TRBJ2-3; a weak D match, TRBD2 (7 bases). The CDR3 contains 15 residues. Trimming pared 3 bases from V and 2 bases from J, leaving 15 bases between. From germline, CDR1 is DFQATT and CDR2 SNEGSKA (reference sequence). The CDR3 loop is CSASPRGGPTDTQYF. CDR3 sequence (DNA): TGCAGTGCTAGTCCGAGGGGGGGCCCCACAGATACGCAGTATTTT.

At least ten counts were recorded for this clonotype. This chain joins TRBV6-6 and TRBJ2-5, with D tentatively TRBD1 (6 bases). V dropped 3 bases and J dropped 0 bases, with 14 bases sitting between them. CDR1 MNHNY and CDR2 SVGAGI come from the germline V gene (reference sequence). The CDR3 totals 16 residues. The CDR3 DNA reads as TGTGCCAGCAGTTATTCCAGGGGTATAGACCAAGAGACCCAGTACTTC. This translates into CASSYSRGIDQETQYF.

This clonotype occurred many times. The chain joins TRBV12-3 or TRBV12-4 to TRBJ1-1; 11 bases map to TRBD1. The trim removed 6 bases at V and 5 bases at J, leaving 8 bases unmatched. This CDR3 has 15 residues. In DNA form, the CDR3 reads TGTGCCAGCAGCCCAACCGGGACAGGGGGAACTGAAGCTTTCTTT. Its translation is CASSPTGTGGTEAFF.

Remarks on this clonotype: One end of the junction fails to match germline, which may point to a read error. The V and J genes are TRBV20-1 and TRBJ2-7; 10 bases are a match to TRBD1. The CDR3 spans 16 residues. Germline V lookup: CDR1 DFQATT, CDR2 SNEGSKA (reference sequence). The CDR3 reads CSASAGTGARSCEQYF. The CDR3 bases are TGCAGTGCTAGCGCCGGGACAGGGGCTAGGTCCTGCGAGCAGTACTTC.

This clonotype was counted many times. The rearrangement links TRBV20-1 to TRBJ2-2; tentatively, D is TRBD2 (6 bases). This CDR3 comprises 15 residues. CDR1 is DFQATT and CDR2 is SNEGSKA in the germline V gene (reference sequence). V lost 5 bases and J lost 2, with 15 bases in between. The CDR3 DNA sequence: TGCAGTGCTGGACGGGACTCTTCTAACACCGGGGAGCTGTTTTTT. Translation gives CSAGRDSSNTGELFF.

The sample holds many counts of this clonotype. V is TRBV11-2 and J is TRBJ1-1, with D uncertain. Germline V gene lookup returns CDR1 SGHAT and CDR2 FQNNGV. The CDR3 is made up of 12 amino acids. Trimming shortened V by 3 bases and J by 5 bases, and 7 bases separated the two germline ends. The CDR3 here is CASSLVWTEAFF. The CDR3 DNA sequence: TGTGCCAGCAGCTTGGTCTGGACTGAAGCTTTCTTT.

The chain links TRBV6-5 to TRBJ2-2; D ambiguous. Per germline, CDR1 MNHEY and CDR2 SVGAGI. The CDR3 is 11 residues long. Trimming left V 6 bases short and J 8 bases short, with 7 bases between. The CDR3 nucleotides read TGTGCCAGCAGCGTAGGGGGGGAGCTGTTTTTT. The encoded protein is CASSVGGELFF.

This clonotype was detected once. No conserved phenylalanine or tryptophan is present at the end of the CDR3, so a read error is the likely explanation. The DNA is omitted, as the CDR3 cannot be located on it reliably, and the CDR3 follows TCRdb's listing. The chain couples TRBV5-1 to TRBJ1-4; the table's TRBD1 call for D was not verified on the DNA. Germline V gene data show CDR1 as SGHRS and CDR2 as YFSETQ. Ends included, the CDR3 has 18 residues. The CDR3: CASSSQPPGVNTEAFVGQ.

The CDR3: CASSGPGQGYDEQFF. CDR3 DNA: TGTGCCAGCAGCGGACCGGGACAGGGGTACGATGAGCAGTTCTTC. This chain joins TRBV7-3 and TRBJ2-1; TRBD1 matches at 10 bases. With V trimmed by 5 bases and J by 8 bases, 9 bases remained unmatched. CDR3 length equals 15 residues. Germline V CDR1 and CDR2: SGHTA, FQGTGA.

This clonotype was seen at least ten times. This rearrangement joins TRBV28 to TRBJ1-1; D call uncertain. V shed 2 bases and J shed 3 bases, with 7 bases lying between them. CDR1 is MDHEN, CDR2 SYDVKM, per germline. The CDR3 is 13 amino acids. CDR3 protein: CASSLPRDTEAFF. CDR3 DNA sequence: TGTGCCAGCAGTTTACCGAGGGACACTGAAGCTTTCTTT.

The gene calls are TRBV7-7 and TRBJ2-7, with D perhaps given as TRBD1 or TRBD2 (5 bases each). Per the germline V gene, CDR1 is SSHAT and CDR2 is FNYEAQ (reference sequence). The CDR3 spans 13 residues. The DNA of the CDR3 is TGTGCTAGCTGCTTAGACCCGAGGGGCGAACAGTACTTC. As protein: CASCLDPRGEQYF.

The chain carries TRBV9 and TRBJ1-4; D gene uncertain. The germline CDR1 and CDR2 sequences are SGDLS and YYNGEE. This CDR3 region has 15 residues. Trimming left V 0 bases short and J 6 bases short, with 12 bases between. The CDR3 reads CASSVGAQLDEKLFF. CDR3 DNA sequence: TGTGCCAGCAGCGTAGGGGCCCAGCTGGATGAAAAACTGTTTTTT.

Ten or more counts support this clonotype. The J gene is TRBJ2-2, the V gene TRBV5-1; D is unresolved. V gave up 0 bases and J gave up 4 bases, with 4 bases separating them. The CDR3 contains 13 residues. Germline values: CDR1 SGHRS, CDR2 YFSETQ. Here the CDR3 reads CASSLAATGELFF. CDR3 DNA: TGCGCCAGCAGCTTGGCAGCCACCGGGGAGCTGTTTTTT.

The chain couples TRBV20-1 to TRBJ2-7; the D gene is possibly TRBD1 (6 bases). This CDR3 spans 12 amino acids. With 3 bases removed from V and 3 bases from J, the gap between germline ends came to 9 bases. Germline V gives CDR1 DFQATT, CDR2 SNEGSKA (reference sequence). In DNA form, the CDR3 reads TGCAGTGCTAGGGGGGCGGTCTACGAGCAGTACTTC. It encodes CSARGAVYEQYF.

Many counts were recorded for this clonotype. V and J are TRBV3-1 and TRBJ1-5; the D is unclear. The length of the CDR3 is 13 residues. The germline gives CDR1 LGHDT, CDR2 YNNKEL (reference sequence). With 3 bases removed from V and 1 base from J, the gap between germline ends came to 4 bases. CDR3 DNA: TGTGCCAGCAGCCAGGCGAGCAATCAGCCCCAGCATTTT. Its protein product is CASSQASNQPQHF.

The chain employs TRBV15 and TRBJ1-1, with D unresolved. V shed 8 bases and J shed 6 bases, with 7 bases lying between them. CDR1 and CDR2 from the germline V gene are LNHNV and YYDKDF (reference sequence). CDR3 size: 10 residues. The CDR3: CATPTAEAFF. In DNA, the CDR3 is TGTGCCACCCCAACTGCTGAAGCTTTCTTT.

This chain uses TRBV7-2 with TRBJ1-2; TRBD1 agrees at 8 bases. V lost 4 bases, J lost 0 bases, and 7 bases stayed unmatched. The CDR3 length is 16 residues. Germline V lookup: CDR1 SGHTA, CDR2 FQGNSA. CDR3 DNA: TGTGCCAGCAGCTGGGCACAGGGGGAGGCTAACTATGGCTACACCTTC. Protein product: CASSWAQGEANYGYTF. The complete variable domain, with remaining parts taken from reference TRBV7-2 and TRBJ1-2, reads GAGVSQSPSNKVTEKGKDVELRCDPISGHTALYWYRQSLGQGLEFLIYFQGNSAPDKSGLPSDRFSAERTGGSVSTLTIQRTQQEDSAVYLCASSWAQGEANYGYTFGSGTRLTVV.

This clonotype was seen ten or more times. The CDR3 sequence is CASSFGVHTEAFF. The CDR3 DNA is TGTGCCAGCAGTTTCGGGGTGCACACTGAAGCTTTCTTT. The genes are TRBV12-3 or TRBV12-4 and TRBJ1-1; D not certain. This CDR3 has 13 amino acids. V was shortened by 3 bases and J by 3 bases, with 8 bases between the two germline ends.

With respect to this clonotype: This likely comes from a read error, as the CDR3 has no conserved phenylalanine or tryptophan at its end. No DNA is shown, since the ends of the CDR3 on it are uncertain; the CDR3 is the one TCRdb lists. This sequence joins TRBV6-5 and TRBJ2-6; TRBD1 was called by the table and not checked on the DNA. Germline V lookup: CDR1 MNHEY, CDR2 SVGAGI. Counting both end residues, the CDR3 totals 8 amino acids. The CDR3 here is CASSYSGT.

Details on this clonotype: Mismatch with germline at one junction end may stem from a read error. The chain has TRBV9 and TRBJ2-7; D perhaps matches TRBD1 (6 bases). Per the germline V gene, CDR1 is SGDLS and CDR2 is YYNGEE. The CDR3 totals 15 residues. The CDR3 nucleotides are TGTGCCAGCAGTACAACAGGGTTTTACACCGGGGAGCTGTACTTC. Encoded protein: CASSTTGFYTGELYF.

The table lists this clonotype with many counts. This sequence joins TRBV28 and TRBJ1-3; no clear D gene. The V gene's germline CDR1 is MDHEN and CDR2 SYDVKM. This CDR3 has 13 amino acids. Deletions cut 6 bases from V and 6 bases from J, with 12 bases between. The CDR3 region is CASSRDEINTIYF. CDR3 DNA sequence: TGTGCCAGCAGCCGAGACGAAATAAACACCATATATTTT.